Below are 23 T cell receptor beta chains sequenced from a single sample in a study of somatic mutations in cytotoxic T cells in rheumatoid arthritis. TCRdb's copy holds only in-frame clones and misses some; the assay was immunoSEQ multiplex PCR. This table has just over 15,000 clones, 70% to 75% appearing once. Sequencing was done on a sample of CD8+ T cells sorted from blood. Every receptor here comes from an adult with rheumatoid arthritis.

J is TRBJ2-5 and V is TRBV18; a possible D gene is TRBD2 (6 bases). V lost 2 bases to trimming and J lost 5 bases, with 15 bases between them. CDR3 size: 15 residues. Germline loops: CDR1 KGHSH, CDR2 LQKENI. The CDR3 here is CASSPGEDVGETQYF. DNA for the CDR3: TGTGCCAGCTCACCAGGGGAGGACGTTGGGGAGACCCAGTACTTC.

This clone was picked up one time. Here the CDR3 DNA reads TGTGCCAGCAGCTTAATAGCAGGTGAAGCTTTCTTT. Translating it yields CASSLIAGEAFF. This chain uses TRBV7-2 with TRBJ1-1; D not resolved. Per the germline V gene, CDR1 is SGHTA and CDR2 is FQGNSA. V was pared by 2 bases and J by 7 bases, with 8 bases between. The CDR3 spans 12 residues. Filled out from reference TRBV7-2 and TRBJ1-1, the complete variable domain reads GAGVSQSPSNKVTEKGKDVELRCDPISGHTALYWYRQSLGQGLEFLIYFQGNSAPDKSGLPSDRFSAERTGGSVSTLTIQRTQQEDSAVYLCASSLIAGEAFFGQGTRLTVV.

J is TRBJ2-1 and V is TRBV10-2; no reliable D call. This CDR3 has 15 residues. Germline CDR1 WSHSY, CDR2 SAAADI. V lost 2 bases and J 5 bases, leaving 13 bases between the germline ends. The CDR3 DNA is TGCGCCAGCAGTGAGCGTAAAGCCCTGGACAATGAGCAGTTCTTC. Translated: CASSERKALDNEQFF.

The chain employs TRBV7-9 and TRBJ2-7; 7 positions match TRBD1. CDR1 SEHNR and CDR2 FQNEAQ come from the germline V gene (reference sequence). V gave up 6 bases and J gave up 2 bases; unmatched junction bases: 7. The CDR3 length is 14 residues. This CDR3 is CASRDDRATYEQYF. CDR3 DNA sequence: TGTGCCAGCAGGGATGACAGGGCCACCTACGAGCAGTACTTC.

The chain carries TRBV4-1 and TRBJ2-7; D is perhaps TRBD1 or TRBD2 (5 bases each). Germline lookup yields CDR1 MGHRA and CDR2 YSYEKL. V dropped 8 bases and J dropped 0 bases, with 11 bases sitting between them. CDR3 length equals 13 residues. CDR3 bases: TGCGCCAGCCGGGACCCAGCCTCCTACGAGCAGTACTTC. It specifies CASRDPASYEQYF.

The rearrangement uses TRBV25-1 and TRBJ2-4; TRBD2 matches at 7 bases. J lost 0 bases, V lost 11 bases, and 7 bases had no gene match. CDR1 and CDR2 from the germline V gene are MGHDK and SYGVNS. CDR3 length: 14 residues. CDR3 loop: CAGRDPVAKNIQYF. The CDR3 DNA is TGTGCCGGGAGGGACCCAGTAGCCAAAAACATTCAGTACTTC.

This clone came up a few times. The chain joins TRBV19 to TRBJ2-7; TRBD2 aligns across 10 bases. This CDR3 spans 14 amino acids. Germline V gene lookup returns CDR1 LNHDA and CDR2 SQIVND (reference sequence). V was clipped by 3 bases and J by 3 bases; unmatched bases: 2. This CDR3 is CASSIWTSGYEQYF. Here the CDR3 DNA reads TGTGCCAGTAGTATTTGGACTAGCGGCTACGAGCAGTACTTC.

The sample holds one count of this clone. The chain has TRBV19 and TRBJ1-1; weak D call: TRBD1 (5 bases). The germline V gene has CDR1 LNHDA and CDR2 SQIVND (reference sequence). This CDR3 has 17 residues. Trimming removed 4 bases at V and 2 bases at J, with 20 bases between. The CDR3 reads CASSKGPLPTSNTEAFF. Here the CDR3 DNA reads TGTGCCAGTAGTAAGGGACCTCTTCCCACGTCTAACACTGAAGCTTTCTTT.

The rearrangement links TRBV10-1 to TRBJ2-5, with 9 bases matching TRBD1. The CDR3 contains 15 residues. Germline values: CDR1 WNHNN, CDR2 SYGVQD (reference sequence). The ends lost 2 bases at V and 2 bases at J; junction bases unmatched: 3. The CDR3 DNA reads TGCGCCAGCAGTGAGGGACAGGGGTCGCAAGAGACCCAGTACTTC. It encodes CASSEGQGSQETQYF.

The rearrangement uses TRBV4-1 and TRBJ2-3; TRBD1 or TRBD2 may be the D gene (5 bases each). From germline, CDR1 is MGHRA and CDR2 YSYEKL. The CDR3 consists of 18 residues. Trimming removed 0 bases at V and 0 bases at J, with 16 bases between. Here the CDR3 reads CASSQEIRGFGSTDTQYF. In DNA, the CDR3 is TGCGCCAGCAGCCAAGAAATACGGGGCTTTGGTAGCACAGATACGCAGTATTTT.

This CDR3 reads CASSEALGTQETQYF. For the CDR3, the DNA is TGTGCCAGCAGTGAAGCGCTGGGAACCCAAGAGACCCAGTACTTC. The rearrangement joins TRBV6-1 to TRBJ2-5; D is unresolved. CDR1 and CDR2 (germline): MNHNS, SASEGT. The CDR3 is 15 residues long. V lost 0 bases to trimming and J lost 1 base, with 9 bases between them.

The chain is built from TRBV29-1 and TRBJ2-5, with a tentative D call TRBD1 (6 bases). The J call is doubtful: the DNA matches TRBJ2-7 better. The CDR3 loop spans 14 amino acids. Looked up from germline, CDR1 is SQVTM and CDR2 is ANQGSEA. This chain's CDR3 is CSVNPGTGRVEQYF. The CDR3 nucleotides read TGCAGCGTTAATCCAGGAACAGGGCGGGTCGAGCAGTACTTC.

The V and J genes are TRBV6-6 and TRBJ2-1, with unresolved D. This CDR3 region has 12 residues. Germline CDR1 MNHNY, CDR2 SVGAGI (reference sequence). V lost 6 bases and J 6 bases, leaving 9 bases between the germline ends. The CDR3 DNA reads as TGTGCCAGCAGATATCTCGGCAATGAGCAGTTCTTC. This encodes CASRYLGNEQFF.

The table lists this clone with a few counts. The genes are TRBV10-2 and TRBJ2-7; 10 nucleotides align to TRBD2. Germline loops: CDR1 WSHSY, CDR2 SAAADI. Trimming removed 4 bases from V and 3 bases from J; junction bases left unmatched: 6. This CDR3 is built from 15 residues. CDR3 region: CASSAPAGGFYEQYF. The DNA of the CDR3 is TGCGCCAGCAGTGCTCCAGCGGGAGGGTTCTACGAGCAGTACTTC.

The chain combines TRBV11-2 with TRBJ2-7; the D gene is possibly TRBD2 (6 bases). Looked up from germline, CDR1 is SGHAT and CDR2 is FQNNGV. CDR3 length: 14 amino acids. The V end lost 1 base, the J end lost 3 bases, and 10 bases lay between the germline ends. For the CDR3, the DNA is TGTGCCAGCAGCTTAGGATCCGGGGGCTACGAGCAGTACTTC. Translating it yields CASSLGSGGYEQYF.

This clone was seen a handful of times. The CDR3 protein is CASSLVAGPPEAFF. DNA of the CDR3: TGTGCCAGCAGCTTAGTTGCAGGCCCTCCTGAAGCTTTCTTT. The chain couples TRBV7-9 to TRBJ1-1, with D unresolved. The CDR3 has 14 amino acids. Germline V gene data show CDR1 as SEHNR and CDR2 as FQNEAQ (reference sequence). Trimming shortened V by 1 base and J by 6 bases, and 12 bases separated the two germline ends. Full variable domain (remainder filled in from reference TRBV7-9 and TRBJ1-1): DTGVSQNPRHKITKRGQNVTFRCDPISEHNRLYWYRQTLGQGPEFLTYFQNEAQLEKSRLLSDRFSAERPKGSFSTLEIQRTEQGDSAMYLCASSLVAGPPEAFFGQGTRLTVV.

The genes are TRBV28 and TRBJ1-1, with unresolved D. Trimming removed 2 bases at V and 1 base at J, with 11 bases between. This CDR3 region has 15 residues. From germline, CDR1 is MDHEN and CDR2 SYDVKM. In DNA, the CDR3 is TGTGCCAGCAGTTTACTGGGCAGTTCGAACACTGAAGCTTTCTTT. It specifies CASSLLGSSNTEAFF.

This chain links TRBV10-3 with TRBJ2-2; possible D gene TRBD2, 5 bases. Germline-derived CDR1 and CDR2 are ENHRY and SYGVKD. This CDR3 is built from 13 residues. V dropped 3 bases and J dropped 6 bases, with 8 bases sitting between them. CDR3 region: CAISEGRAGELFF. In DNA, the CDR3 is TGTGCCATCAGTGAAGGGCGGGCCGGGGAGCTGTTTTTT.

This chain connects TRBV7-9 to TRBJ1-3; D gene unclear. Trimming shortened V by 7 bases and J by 3 bases, and 19 bases separated the two germline ends. Germline V lookup: CDR1 SEHNR, CDR2 FQNEAQ (reference sequence). The CDR3 covers 16 residues. This CDR3 reads CASTPFAGSSGNTIYF. The CDR3 DNA follows: TGTGCCAGCACCCCTTTCGCGGGGTCTAGTGGAAACACCATATATTTT.

The rearrangement links TRBV7-2 to TRBJ2-3; 12 nucleotides match TRBD2. Germline V lookup: CDR1 SGHTA, CDR2 FQGNSA. The trim removed 0 bases at V and 8 bases at J, leaving 0 bases unmatched. This CDR3 comprises 14 residues. The CDR3 sequence: CASSLALAGGTQYF. Written as DNA, the CDR3 is TGTGCCAGCAGCTTAGCACTAGCGGGAGGTACGCAGTATTTT.

The chain carries TRBV27 and TRBJ2-7; D is unresolved. The CDR3 is 13 amino acids. In germline, CDR1 is MNHEY, CDR2 SMNVEV (reference sequence). Between the trimmed V and J ends, which lost 0 bases and 6 bases, there was a span of 9 bases. The CDR3 sequence is CASSLSPASEQYF. The CDR3 bases are TGTGCCAGCAGTTTATCTCCCGCGAGCGAGCAGTACTTC.

The chain links TRBV5-1 to TRBJ2-3, with 7 bases identical to TRBD2. Trimming took 4 bases from V and 1 from J; bases not matched to a gene: 6. CDR3 length: 15 residues. Per the germline V gene, CDR1 is SGHRS and CDR2 is YFSETQ. CDR3 nucleotides: TGCGCCAGCAGCAATGGACTAGGGGGCACAGATACGCAGTATTTT. Protein product: CASSNGLGGTDTQYF. The full variable domain, rest sourced from reference TRBV5-1 and TRBJ2-3, is KAGVTQTPRYLIKTRGQQVTLSCSPISGHRSVSWYQQTPGQGLQFLFEYFSETQRNKGNFPGRFSGRQFSNSRSEMNVSTLELGDSALYLCASSNGLGGTDTQYFGPGTRLTVL.

This clone occurred a few times. This chain connects TRBV10-2 to TRBJ1-1; unclear D gene. Germline CDR1 WSHSY, CDR2 SAAADI. Trimming took off 4 bases at V and 4 bases at J, with 13 bases between the two ends. The CDR3 spans 14 residues. CDR3: CASSGSRGGTEAFF. CDR3 bases: TGCGCCAGCAGTGGTAGTAGAGGTGGCACTGAAGCTTTCTTT.